The 24 T cell receptor beta chains presented below share a single source sample, sequenced in a study of blood T cell repertoires in COVID-19. Produced via immunoSEQ multiplex PCR; TCRdb's table is partial and in-frame only. The table includes some 230,000 clones, more than 80% detected once. Sequenced material: PBMCs or T cells enriched from blood (not recorded which). The receptors come from a woman under 30 in a cohort exposed to, infected with or recovered from COVID-19 (not recorded which).

This clone was seen a single time. V gene TRBV9 combines with J gene TRBJ1-6; the D gene is possibly TRBD1 (6 bases). Germline lookup yields CDR1 SGDLS and CDR2 YYNGEE. CDR3 length: 15 residues. V was clipped by 3 bases and J by 5 bases, with 12 bases between them. The CDR3 DNA follows: TGTGCCAGCAGCGACGGGACAACTAATAATTCACCCCTCCACTTT. This translates into CASSDGTTNNSPLHF.

The V and J genes are TRBV29-1 and TRBJ1-3, with D possibly matching TRBD1 (5 bases). The ends were cut back, 4 bases at V and 0 bases at J, with 10 bases in the middle. CDR3 length equals 14 residues. The V gene's germline CDR1 is SQVTM and CDR2 ANQGSEA. CDR3 sequence: CSVGGGGSGNTIYF. CDR3 sequence (DNA): TGCAGCGTTGGCGGGGGTGGCTCTGGAAACACCATATATTTT.

V and J are TRBV9 and TRBJ1-2, with 7 bases identical to TRBD1. Germline CDR1 and CDR2: SGDLS and YYNGEE. This CDR3 spans 15 amino acids. Trimming at V came to 0 bases and at J to 6 bases, leaving 8 bases not matched to a gene. The CDR3 DNA sequence: TGTGCCAGCAGCGTAGTCTCGGGACAGATCAATGGCTACACCTTC. Protein: CASSVVSGQINGYTF.

This chain links TRBV19 with TRBJ2-7, with TRBD1 identical over 7 bases. Per the germline V gene, CDR1 is LNHDA and CDR2 is SQIVND (reference sequence). After removal of 5 bases from V and 3 bases from J, the junction contained 10 bases not matched to a gene. This CDR3 is 15 amino acids long. This chain's CDR3 is CASSLADREYYEQYF. In nucleotides, the CDR3 is TGTGCCAGTAGTTTGGCTGACAGGGAATACTACGAGCAGTACTTC.

V gene TRBV6-5 combines with J gene TRBJ1-4; perhaps TRBD1 as D (5 bases). With 5 bases removed from V and 3 bases from J, the gap between germline ends came to 10 bases. Germline V lookup: CDR1 MNHEY, CDR2 SVGAGI. The CDR3 totals 14 residues. CDR3: CASSRGVANEKLFF. The CDR3 DNA reads as TGTGCCAGCAGTCGGGGGGTAGCTAATGAAAAACTGTTTTTT.

Details on this clone: At one boundary the junction diverges from the germline segment, which might be a read error. This chain connects TRBV12-3 or TRBV12-4 to TRBJ1-1, with D unclear. The CDR3 has 13 residues. The CDR3: CASTLLGDTEAFF. The CDR3 DNA reads as TGTGCCAGCACTTTACTCGGTGACACTGAAGCTTTCTTT.

This chain uses TRBV3-1 (or the pseudogene TRBV3-2) with TRBJ1-2; TRBD1 matches at 8 bases. This CDR3 comprises 14 residues. Germline trimming cut 1 base from V and 2 bases from J; bases unmatched to any gene: 0. Germline V gene data show CDR1 as LGHDT and CDR2 as YNNKEL (reference sequence). The CDR3 region has the DNA TGTGCCAGCAGCCAAGGGACAGGGAACTATGGCTACACCTTC. It translates to CASSQGTGNYGYTF.

J is TRBJ2-1 and V is TRBV27, with a possible D match to TRBD2 (5 bases). Germline V gives CDR1 MNHEY, CDR2 SMNVEV (reference sequence). This CDR3 contains 12 residues. Between the trimmed V and J ends, which lost 7 bases and 3 bases, there was a span of 7 bases. In nucleotides, the CDR3 is TGTGCCAGCAAGGAGGACTACAATGAGCAGTTCTTC. Its protein product is CASKEDYNEQFF.

The CDR3, as DNA: TGCAGCGCCGAGACAGGGCGGGCCACTGAAGCTTTCTTT. Residues: CSAETGRATEAFF. This sequence joins TRBV29-1 and TRBJ1-1, with 7 bases identical to TRBD1. Per germline, CDR1 SQVTM and CDR2 ANQGSEA. This CDR3 spans 13 amino acids. With 7 bases clipped from V and 4 bases from J, the junction kept 9 bases outside the gene matches.

The chain recombines TRBV6-1 with TRBJ2-1, with D uncertain. In germline, CDR1 is MNHNS, CDR2 SASEGT. With 2 bases removed from V and 5 bases from J, the gap between germline ends came to 13 bases. CDR3 length equals 15 residues. The CDR3 region is CASSERGSWNNEQFF. The CDR3, as DNA: TGTGCCAGCAGTGAAAGAGGAAGTTGGAACAATGAGCAGTTCTTC.

J is TRBJ2-3 and V is TRBV5-1, with TRBD2 matching 7 bases. Losses at the gene ends were 4 bases for V and 3 bases for J; bases not matched to a gene: 5. CDR1 and CDR2 from the germline V gene are SGHRS and YFSETQ. This CDR3 region has 14 residues. CDR3 nucleotides: TGCGCCAGCAGCGTGAAAGCGGGGACAGATACGCAGTATTTT. It is translated as CASSVKAGTDTQYF. Drawing the rest from reference TRBV5-1 and TRBJ2-3, the complete variable domain is KAGVTQTPRYLIKTRGQQVTLSCSPISGHRSVSWYQQTPGQGLQFLFEYFSETQRNKGNFPGRFSGRQFSNSRSEMNVSTLELGDSALYLCASSVKAGTDTQYFGPGTRLTVL.

A single count supports this clone. The chain recombines TRBV28 with TRBJ1-6; D uncertain. With 3 bases removed from V and 10 bases from J, the gap between germline ends came to 4 bases. This CDR3 is 11 amino acids long. Germline assignment: CDR1 MDHEN and CDR2 SYDVKM. DNA for the CDR3: TGTGCCAGCAGTTTCATGTCACCCCTCCACTTT. Encoded protein: CASSFMSPLHF.

This chain links TRBV5-1 with TRBJ1-6; 12 nucleotides line up with TRBD1. CDR3 length equals 20 residues. The V segment lost 0 bases and the J segment 7 bases; nucleotides outside the gene matches: 14. Germline CDR1 reads SGHRS; CDR2 reads YFSETQ. CDR3 protein: CASSLAPGQGAIRGNSPLHF. CDR3 nucleotides: TGCGCCAGCAGCTTGGCTCCGGGACAGGGGGCCATTAGGGGAAATTCACCCCTCCACTTT.

CDR3 amino acids: CASSFRQAGYTF. DNA for the CDR3: TGTGCCAGCAGTTTCAGGCAGGCGGGCTACACCTTC. The chain links TRBV28 to TRBJ1-2; D gene unclear. CDR1 is MDHEN and CDR2 is SYDVKM in the germline V gene. The CDR3 contains 12 residues. V was clipped by 3 bases and J by 8 bases, with 10 bases between them.

The V and J genes are TRBV27 and TRBJ1-4; tentative D call: TRBD1 (6 bases). Germline-derived CDR1 and CDR2 are MNHEY and SMNVEV (reference sequence). CDR3 length: 15 amino acids. Trimming removed 6 bases at V and 2 bases at J, with 13 bases between. The CDR3 region has the DNA TGTGCCAGCAGCCCAGGGGAAGCGACTAATGAAAAACTGTTTTTT. It specifies CASSPGEATNEKLFF.

The chain is built from TRBV2 and TRBJ2-7; TRBD1 agrees at 9 bases. Germline values: CDR1 SNHLY, CDR2 FYNNEI. This CDR3 has 15 residues. V dropped 2 bases and J dropped 2; count of bases not matched to a gene: 4. The CDR3 DNA reads TGTGCCAGCAGTGAACCCGGGACAGGGACCTACGAGCAGTACTTC. Translated, it gives CASSEPGTGTYEQYF.

V is TRBV28 and J is TRBJ2-3; 9 bases align to TRBD2. Germline assignment: CDR1 MDHEN and CDR2 SYDVKM. The CDR3 loop spans 18 amino acids. The V segment lost 4 bases and the J segment 2 bases; nucleotides outside the gene matches: 13. The CDR3 loop is CASSYFLASGTHTDTQYF. In DNA, the CDR3 is TGTGCCAGCAGTTATTTTCTGGCTAGCGGGACGCACACAGATACGCAGTATTTT.

The chain has TRBV7-2 and TRBJ1-5; D is ambiguous. The germline V and J ends were trimmed by 3 bases and 1 base, with 4 bases remaining between them. From germline, CDR1 is SGHTA and CDR2 FQGNSA. This CDR3 spans 13 amino acids. CDR3 DNA sequence: TGTGCCAGCAGCTTGAGGAGCAATCAGCCCCAGCATTTT. Encoded protein: CASSLRSNQPQHF.

The genes are TRBV5-6 and TRBJ1-2; 7 bases are shared with TRBD1. The CDR3 has 13 residues. Germline trimming cut 6 bases from V and 4 bases from J; bases unmatched to any gene: 6. CDR1 is SGHDT, CDR2 YYEEEE, per germline. CDR3 DNA: TGTGCCAGCACCCAAGGGGGCGGCTATGGCTACACCTTC. The encoded protein is CASTQGGGYGYTF.

This clone has a single count. V usage is TRBV19 and J usage is TRBJ2-1, with D hard to call. Trimming took 4 bases from V and 10 from J, leaving 8 bases between them. The CDR3 length is 11 residues. In germline, CDR1 is LNHDA, CDR2 SQIVND (reference sequence). The CDR3 loop is CASSRAWEQFF. The CDR3 coding sequence is TGTGCCAGTAGTAGGGCGTGGGAGCAGTTCTTC. Combining the CDR3 with reference TRBV19 and TRBJ2-1 gives the whole variable domain DGGITQSPKYLFRKEGQNVTLSCEQNLNHDAMYWYRQDPGQGLRLIYYSQIVNDFQKGDIAEGYSVSREKKESFPLTVTSAQKNPTAFYLCASSRAWEQFFGPGTRLTVL.

This sequence joins TRBV24-1 and TRBJ2-3, with 7 bases aligning to TRBD2. Germline V gene lookup returns CDR1 KGHDR and CDR2 SFDVKD. Trimming cost V 7 bases and J 0 bases; bases outside gene matches: 6. This CDR3 is built from 15 residues. CDR3 in DNA: TGTGCCACCAGGGCCCATAGCGGGAGCACAGATACGCAGTATTTT. Translated, it gives CATRAHSGSTDTQYF.

The J gene is TRBJ2-1, the V gene TRBV6-6; tentative D call: TRBD2 (5 bases). This CDR3 is 13 amino acids long. Trimming took 8 bases from V and 3 from J, leaving 11 bases between them. CDR1 and CDR2 (germline): MNHNY, SVGAGI (reference sequence). The CDR3 spells CASYRGFYNEQFF. The CDR3, as DNA: TGTGCCAGCTATCGGGGTTTCTACAATGAGCAGTTCTTC.

The chain couples TRBV4-1 to TRBJ1-1; the D is unclear. From germline, CDR1 is MGHRA and CDR2 YSYEKL. The CDR3 contains 16 residues. Trimming removed 0 bases from V and 1 base from J, with 12 bases in between. CDR3 loop: CASSQDPRGANTEAFF. In DNA form, the CDR3 reads TGCGCCAGCAGCCAAGATCCGAGAGGAGCGAACACTGAAGCTTTCTTT.

The chain carries TRBV24-1 and TRBJ2-1, with 10 bases lining up with TRBD1. The germline CDR1 and CDR2 sequences are KGHDR and SFDVKD. The CDR3 length is 17 residues. V was pared by 3 bases and J by 5 bases, with 9 bases of the junction left unmatched. CDR3 residues: CATSDTRQGAAHNEQFF. Written as DNA, the CDR3 is TGTGCCACCAGTGATACGAGACAGGGGGCCGCTCACAATGAGCAGTTCTTC.